This T cell receptor (beta chain) was recorded in a study of T-cell reconstitution after alpha-beta-depleted transplantation in children. Study-wide points: When one year had passed after transplant, most T-cell counts and diversity came from newly produced T cells. About two months after transplant, alpha-beta T cells reportedly came from several hundred expanded graft clones.

Per germline, CDR1 SGHVS and CDR2 FQNEAQ. The V and J ends lost 4 bases and 5 bases respectively, with 5 bases between them. The CDR3 length is 11 residues. TCRbeta library preparation incorporated unique molecular identifiers. TCRdb ran MiXCR on the PCR reads and lists one entry per CDR3 protein. Seen here are approximately 98,000 distinct CDR3 sequences, about 6.5% observed once, and the top ten hold approximately 25%. On this clonotype: Its target is not known. A much larger clonotype is one base distant, so this may be a read error. Because the CDR3 is missing its conserved closing phenylalanine or tryptophan, this is likely a read error.

The clonotype was recovered from a male patient aged 2 to 10 who had a stem cell transplant for acute lymphoblastic leukemia, so the T cells may come from the graft donor. The chain links TRBV7-8 to TRBJ2-5; D gene ambiguous. The specimen was PBMCs, mostly from graft donor cells, collected 360 days after TCRalphabeta/CD19-depleted stem cell transplant. CDR3 bases: TGTGCCAGCAGCTCATCGGAGACCCAGTACTAC. Protein: CASSSSETQYY.